This is a list of T cell receptor beta chains from one sample in a study of blood T cell repertoires in COVID-19. Some clones are missing from TCRdb's copy, which holds only in-frame ones; the method was immunoSEQ multiplex PCR. The sample lists some 58,000 clones, approximately 90% occurring once. Sample: peripheral blood. The receptor set was obtained from a man aged 50 or older with acute or convalescent COVID-19. The CDR3 runs from the conserved cysteine through the conserved F or W. Fields, in order: V gene, D gene, CDR3 protein. The D gene is left open where the match is weak.

TRBV19,TRBD2,CASSSTSRNEQFF
TRBV7-9,TRBD1,CASSRTGPSTNEKLFF
TRBV7-9,TRBD1,CASSSGGTGDEQYF
TRBV11-1,TRBD1,CASSKDRVSSYEQYF
TRBV5-5,-,CASSFLADSSYNEQFF
TRBV6-1,TRBD1,CASSDNMGQEVNEQFF
TRBV9,-,CASSAFPASNQPQHF
TRBV27,TRBD1,CASSTKDRGQEETQYF
TRBV7-7,TRBD1,CASSLDVDRGSYEQYF
TRBV5-4,-,CASSSSGGMETQYF
TRBV5-4,-,CASSPDGLEEQYF
TRBV9,-,CASSSHTGELFF
TRBV5-1,TRBD1,CASSITGDNSQETQYF
TRBV19,TRBD2,CASSWTRFTDTQYF
TRBV12-5,-,CASGLGQGRQPQHF
TRBV11-2,-,CASSLVRVQETQYF
TRBV14,-,CASSQAPSGFRGVRNTIYF
TRBV2,TRBD1,CASSADRVGYEQYF
TRBV24-1,-,CATSDAAWVQSTDTQYF
TRBV2,-,CASSEIGRDPKWEKLFF
TRBV7-3,TRBD1,CASSLSGQASEAFF
TRBV24-1,TRBD2,CATSDLAGAYNEQFF